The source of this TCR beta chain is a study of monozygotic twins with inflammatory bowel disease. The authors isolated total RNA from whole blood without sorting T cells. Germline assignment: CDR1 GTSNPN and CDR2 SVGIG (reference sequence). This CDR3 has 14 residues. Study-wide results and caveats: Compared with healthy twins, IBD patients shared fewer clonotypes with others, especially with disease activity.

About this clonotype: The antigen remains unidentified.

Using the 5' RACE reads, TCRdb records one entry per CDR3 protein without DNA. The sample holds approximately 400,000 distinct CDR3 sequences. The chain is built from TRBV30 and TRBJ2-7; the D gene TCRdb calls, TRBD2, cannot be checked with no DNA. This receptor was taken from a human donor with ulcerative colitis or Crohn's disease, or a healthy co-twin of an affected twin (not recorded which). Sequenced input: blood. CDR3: CAWNSGTTYLEQYF.